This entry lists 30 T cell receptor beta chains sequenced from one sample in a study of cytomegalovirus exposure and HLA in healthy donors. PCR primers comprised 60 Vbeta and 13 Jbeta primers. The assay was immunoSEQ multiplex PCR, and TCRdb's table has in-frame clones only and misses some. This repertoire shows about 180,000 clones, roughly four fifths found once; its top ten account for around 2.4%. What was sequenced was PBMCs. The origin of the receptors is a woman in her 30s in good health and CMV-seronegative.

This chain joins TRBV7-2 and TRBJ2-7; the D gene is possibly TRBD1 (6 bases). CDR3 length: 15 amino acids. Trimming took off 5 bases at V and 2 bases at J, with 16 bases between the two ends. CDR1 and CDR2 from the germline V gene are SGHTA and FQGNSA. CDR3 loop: CASSKRTQGTYEQYF. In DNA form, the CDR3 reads TGTGCCAGCAGCAAAAGAACACAGGGTACCTACGAGCAGTACTTC.

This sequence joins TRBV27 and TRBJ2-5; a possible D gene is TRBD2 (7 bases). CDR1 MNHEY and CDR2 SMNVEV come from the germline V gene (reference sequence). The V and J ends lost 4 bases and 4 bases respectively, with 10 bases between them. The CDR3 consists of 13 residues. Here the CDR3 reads CASSWRGLETQYF. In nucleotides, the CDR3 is TGTGCCAGCAGTTGGCGGGGGCTAGAGACCCAGTACTTC.

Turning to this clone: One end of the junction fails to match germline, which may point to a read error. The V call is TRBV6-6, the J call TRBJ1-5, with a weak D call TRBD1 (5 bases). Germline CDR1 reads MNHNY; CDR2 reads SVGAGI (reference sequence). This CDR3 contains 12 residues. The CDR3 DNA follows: TGTGTCAGCGGACAAGTTTTTGAGCCCCAGCATTTT. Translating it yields CVSGQVFEPQHF.

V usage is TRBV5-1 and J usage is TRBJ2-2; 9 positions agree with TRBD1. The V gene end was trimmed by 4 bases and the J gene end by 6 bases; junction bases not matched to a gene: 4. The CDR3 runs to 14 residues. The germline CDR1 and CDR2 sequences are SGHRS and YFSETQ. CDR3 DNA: TGCGCCAGCAGCCGGGACAGGGAGGCCGGGGAGCTGTTTTTT. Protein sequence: CASSRDREAGELFF.

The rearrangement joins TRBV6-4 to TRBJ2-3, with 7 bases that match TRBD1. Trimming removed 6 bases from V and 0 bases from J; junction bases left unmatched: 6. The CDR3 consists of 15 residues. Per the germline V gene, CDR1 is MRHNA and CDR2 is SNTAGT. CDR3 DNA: TGTGCCAGCAGACTCGGGACAGCTAGCACAGATACGCAGTATTTT. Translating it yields CASRLGTASTDTQYF.

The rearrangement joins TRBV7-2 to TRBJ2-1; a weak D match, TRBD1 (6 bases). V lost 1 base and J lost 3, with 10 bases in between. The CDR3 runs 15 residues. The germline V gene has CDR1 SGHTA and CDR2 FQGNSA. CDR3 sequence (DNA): TGTGCCAGCAGCTTAGGGCAGGGGCTCTACAATGAGCAGTTCTTC. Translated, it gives CASSLGQGLYNEQFF.

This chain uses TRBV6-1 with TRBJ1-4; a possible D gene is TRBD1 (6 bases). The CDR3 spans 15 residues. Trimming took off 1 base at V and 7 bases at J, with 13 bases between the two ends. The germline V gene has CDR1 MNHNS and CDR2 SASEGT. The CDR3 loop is CASSEDRALGEKLFF. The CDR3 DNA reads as TGTGCCAGCAGTGAAGACAGGGCCCTGGGTGAAAAACTGTTTTTT.

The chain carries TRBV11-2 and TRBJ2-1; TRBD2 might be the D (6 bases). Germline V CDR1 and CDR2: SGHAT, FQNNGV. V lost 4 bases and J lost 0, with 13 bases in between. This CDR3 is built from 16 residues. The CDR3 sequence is CASSWTGESSYNEQFF. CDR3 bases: TGTGCCAGCAGCTGGACGGGGGAGAGCTCCTACAATGAGCAGTTCTTC.

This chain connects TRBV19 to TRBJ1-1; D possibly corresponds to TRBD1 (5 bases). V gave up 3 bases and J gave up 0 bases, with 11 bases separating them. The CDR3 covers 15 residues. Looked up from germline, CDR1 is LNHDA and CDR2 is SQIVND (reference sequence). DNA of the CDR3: TGTGCCAGTAGTATGAGGGGACTGATGAACACTGAAGCTTTCTTT. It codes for CASSMRGLMNTEAFF. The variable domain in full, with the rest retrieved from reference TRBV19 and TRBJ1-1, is DGGITQSPKYLFRKEGQNVTLSCEQNLNHDAMYWYRQDPGQGLRLIYYSQIVNDFQKGDIAEGYSVSREKKESFPLTVTSAQKNPTAFYLCASSMRGLMNTEAFFGQGTRLTVV.

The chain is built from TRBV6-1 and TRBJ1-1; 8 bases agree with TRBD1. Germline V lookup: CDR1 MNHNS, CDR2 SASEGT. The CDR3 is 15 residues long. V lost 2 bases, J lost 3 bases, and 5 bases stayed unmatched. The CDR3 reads CASSEPTGVDTEAFF. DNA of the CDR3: TGTGCCAGCAGTGAACCGACAGGGGTGGACACTGAAGCTTTCTTT.

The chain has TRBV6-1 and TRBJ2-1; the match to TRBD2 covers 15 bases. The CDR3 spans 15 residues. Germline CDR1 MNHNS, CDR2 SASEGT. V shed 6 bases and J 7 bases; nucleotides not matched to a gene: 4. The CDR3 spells CASRGLAGGRNEQFF. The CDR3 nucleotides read TGTGCCAGCAGGGGACTAGCGGGGGGCCGGAATGAGCAGTTCTTC.

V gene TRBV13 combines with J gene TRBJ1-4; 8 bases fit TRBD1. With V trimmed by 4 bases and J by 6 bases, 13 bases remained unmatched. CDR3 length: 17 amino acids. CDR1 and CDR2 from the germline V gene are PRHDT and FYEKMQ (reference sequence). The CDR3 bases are TGTGCCAGCAGCTCAGATGACAGGGGTTACGGACATGAAAAACTGTTTTTT. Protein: CASSSDDRGYGHEKLFF.

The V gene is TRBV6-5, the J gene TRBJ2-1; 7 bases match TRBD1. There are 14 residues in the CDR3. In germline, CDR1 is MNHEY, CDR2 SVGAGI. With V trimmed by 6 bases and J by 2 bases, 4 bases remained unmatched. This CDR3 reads CASSRDRTYNEQFF. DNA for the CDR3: TGTGCCAGCAGCCGGGACAGAACCTACAATGAGCAGTTCTTC.

The CDR3 bases are TGTGCCAGCAGCGTCGGACATAACACTGAAGCTTTCTTT. It encodes CASSVGHNTEAFF. The chain couples TRBV9 to TRBJ1-1; a possible D gene is TRBD1 (5 bases). The CDR3 has 13 amino acids. Deletions cut 2 bases from V and 2 bases from J, with 7 bases between. Germline V gives CDR1 SGDLS, CDR2 YYNGEE.

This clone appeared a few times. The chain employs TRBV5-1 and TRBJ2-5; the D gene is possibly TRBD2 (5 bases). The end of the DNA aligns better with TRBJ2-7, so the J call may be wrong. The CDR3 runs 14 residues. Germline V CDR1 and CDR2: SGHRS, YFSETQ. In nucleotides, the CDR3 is TGCGCCAGCAGCCTAGCACCCAGCGGCTACGAGCAGTACTTC. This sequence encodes CASSLAPSGYEQYF.

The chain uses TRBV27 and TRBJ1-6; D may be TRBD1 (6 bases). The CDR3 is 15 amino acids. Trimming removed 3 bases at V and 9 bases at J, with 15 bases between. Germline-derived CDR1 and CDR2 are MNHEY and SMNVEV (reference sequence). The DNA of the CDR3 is TGTGCCAGCAGTTTTGTGGGCCAGGGGAGTTCACCCCTCCACTTT. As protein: CASSFVGQGSSPLHF.

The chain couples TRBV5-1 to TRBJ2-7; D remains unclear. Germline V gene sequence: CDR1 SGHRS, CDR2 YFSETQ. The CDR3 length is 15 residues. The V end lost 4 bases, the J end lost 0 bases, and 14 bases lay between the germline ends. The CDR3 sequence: CASSPSPGSSYEQYF. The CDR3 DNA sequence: TGCGCCAGCAGCCCCAGCCCAGGAAGCTCCTACGAGCAGTACTTC.

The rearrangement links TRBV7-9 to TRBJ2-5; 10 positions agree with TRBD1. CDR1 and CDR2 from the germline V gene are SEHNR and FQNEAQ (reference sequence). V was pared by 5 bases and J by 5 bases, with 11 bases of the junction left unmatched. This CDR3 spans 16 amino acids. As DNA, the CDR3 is TGTGCCAGCAGCCGTCAAACCGGGACAGGGGATGAGACCCAGTACTTC. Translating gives CASSRQTGTGDETQYF.

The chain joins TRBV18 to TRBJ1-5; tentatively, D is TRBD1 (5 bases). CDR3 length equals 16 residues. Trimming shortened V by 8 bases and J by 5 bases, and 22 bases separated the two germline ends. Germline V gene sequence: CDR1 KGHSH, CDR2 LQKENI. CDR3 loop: CASQADLTGGDQPQHF. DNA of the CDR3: TGTGCCAGCCAAGCGGACCTTACGGGGGGAGATCAGCCCCAGCATTTT. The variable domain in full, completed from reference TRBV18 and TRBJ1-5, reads NAGVMQNPRHLVRRRGQEARLRCSPMKGHSHVYWYRQLPEEGLKFMVYLQKENIIDESGMPKERFSAEFPKEGPSILRIQQVVRGDSAAYFCASQADLTGGDQPQHFGDGTRLSIL.

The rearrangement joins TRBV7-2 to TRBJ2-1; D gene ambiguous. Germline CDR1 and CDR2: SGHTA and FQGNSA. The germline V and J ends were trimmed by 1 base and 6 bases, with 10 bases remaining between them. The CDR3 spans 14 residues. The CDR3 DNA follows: TGTGCCAGCAGCTTAGGGCTCCTCCCCAATGAGCAGTTCTTC. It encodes CASSLGLLPNEQFF.

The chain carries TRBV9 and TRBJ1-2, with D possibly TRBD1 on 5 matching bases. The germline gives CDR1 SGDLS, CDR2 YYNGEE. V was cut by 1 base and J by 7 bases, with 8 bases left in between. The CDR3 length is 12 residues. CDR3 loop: CASSVQGGGYTF. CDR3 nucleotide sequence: TGTGCCAGCAGCGTACAGGGAGGTGGCTACACCTTC.

The CDR3 bases are TGCAGCGTTGATAACGGCTACGAGCAGTACTTC. Its translation is CSVDNGYEQYF. V and J are TRBV29-1 and TRBJ2-7; D not certain. The V and J ends lost 3 bases and 3 bases respectively, with 6 bases between them. The length of the CDR3 is 11 residues. CDR1 and CDR2 from the germline V gene are SQVTM and ANQGSEA.

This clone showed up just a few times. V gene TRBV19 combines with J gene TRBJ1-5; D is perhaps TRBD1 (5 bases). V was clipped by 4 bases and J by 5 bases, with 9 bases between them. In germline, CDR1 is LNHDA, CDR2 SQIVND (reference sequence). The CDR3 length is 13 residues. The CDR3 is CASSNPGYQPQHF. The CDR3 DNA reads TGTGCCAGTAGTAACCCAGGGTATCAGCCCCAGCATTTT.

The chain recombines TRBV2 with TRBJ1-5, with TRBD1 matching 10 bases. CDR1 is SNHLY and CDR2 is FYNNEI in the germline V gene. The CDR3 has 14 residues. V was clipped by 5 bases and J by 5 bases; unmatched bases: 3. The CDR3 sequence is CASSPTGGDQPQHF. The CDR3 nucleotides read TGTGCCAGCAGTCCGACAGGGGGCGATCAGCCCCAGCATTTT.

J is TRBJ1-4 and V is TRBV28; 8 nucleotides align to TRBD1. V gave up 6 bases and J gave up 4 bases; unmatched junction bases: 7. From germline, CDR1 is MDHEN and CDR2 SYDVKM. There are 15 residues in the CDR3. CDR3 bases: TGTGCCAGCAGCGTCCCGGGACAGGATAATGAAAAACTGTTTTTT. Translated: CASSVPGQDNEKLFF.

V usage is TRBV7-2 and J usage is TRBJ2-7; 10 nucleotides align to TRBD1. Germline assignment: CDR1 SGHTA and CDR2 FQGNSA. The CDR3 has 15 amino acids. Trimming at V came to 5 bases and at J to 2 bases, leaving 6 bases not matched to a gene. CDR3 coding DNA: TGTGCCAGCAGCAAGGACAGGGGGGGGACCTACGAGCAGTACTTC. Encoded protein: CASSKDRGGTYEQYF.

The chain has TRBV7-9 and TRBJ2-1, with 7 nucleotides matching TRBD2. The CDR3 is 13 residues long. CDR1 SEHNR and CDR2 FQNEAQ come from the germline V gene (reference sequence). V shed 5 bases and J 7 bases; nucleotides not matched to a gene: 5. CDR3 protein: CASSPGLVNEQFF. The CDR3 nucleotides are TGTGCCAGCAGCCCCGGACTAGTGAATGAGCAGTTCTTC.

The CDR3 reads CASSLDGGTQYF. The CDR3 DNA reads as TGTGCCAGCAGTTTGGACGGGGGGACGCAGTATTTT. The genes are TRBV27 and TRBJ2-3; TRBD2 agrees at 7 bases. Trimming cost V 3 bases and J 9 bases; bases outside gene matches: 3. The CDR3 totals 12 residues. Germline assignment: CDR1 MNHEY and CDR2 SMNVEV (reference sequence).

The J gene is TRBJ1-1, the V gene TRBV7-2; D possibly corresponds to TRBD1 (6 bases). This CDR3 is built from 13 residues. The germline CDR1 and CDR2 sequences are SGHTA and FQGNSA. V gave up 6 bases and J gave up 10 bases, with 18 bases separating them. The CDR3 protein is CASSPGGRMGAFF. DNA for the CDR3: TGTGCCAGCAGTCCCGGGGGGCGGATGGGAGCTTTCTTT.

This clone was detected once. As DNA, the CDR3 is TGTGCCACCAGCAGAGGTGGGGCCAGCAACACTGAAGCTTTCTTT. This gives the protein CATSRGGASNTEAFF. V and J are TRBV15 and TRBJ1-1; the D gene is possibly TRBD1 (5 bases). CDR3 length: 15 amino acids. The germline V gene encodes CDR1 LNHNV and CDR2 YYDKDF (reference sequence). Deletions cut 1 base from V and 2 bases from J, with 11 bases between.